This T cell receptor beta chain emerged from a study of CXCR3-negative and CXCR3-positive naive CD8 T cells. Study in general: TRB reads totalled about 150 million, about 1.5 +/- 0.3 million per library.

Study-level results: The study found more hydrophobic TRB CDR3s in CXCR3-positive naive cells than in CXCR3-negative naive cells. Naive CXCR3-positive and CXCR3-negative cells shared TRBV-TRBJ usage; memory cells diverged. Diversity in memory CD8+ cells fell much lower than the comparably high levels seen in both naive subsets.

CDR1 and CDR2 (germline): SGHDN, FVKESK. The CDR3 is 16 residues long. With around 290,000 cells each, the CD8+ T cell subsets were individually sorted in triplicate. The TRB cDNA libraries were prepared by 5' RACE with UMI labels. TCRdb reanalyzed the 5' RACE reads and collapses them to one entry per CDR3 protein, without DNA. The sample table sets out about 110,000 distinct CDR3 sequences. Note on this clonotype: Its antigen is not identified.

The receptor's source is a human donor in good health. Some clones in this sample may be carry-over from other donors' samples. The specimen sequenced was naive CXCR3+ CD8+ T cells from blood. The subset is: CD45RO-CCR7+CD27+CD95- naive CD8+ T cells expressing CXCR3 (TNR3+). The rearrangement joins TRBV14 to TRBJ2-1; TCRdb designates TRBD1, a call that cannot be tested without DNA. This CDR3 reads CASSQGQGEIYNEQFF.